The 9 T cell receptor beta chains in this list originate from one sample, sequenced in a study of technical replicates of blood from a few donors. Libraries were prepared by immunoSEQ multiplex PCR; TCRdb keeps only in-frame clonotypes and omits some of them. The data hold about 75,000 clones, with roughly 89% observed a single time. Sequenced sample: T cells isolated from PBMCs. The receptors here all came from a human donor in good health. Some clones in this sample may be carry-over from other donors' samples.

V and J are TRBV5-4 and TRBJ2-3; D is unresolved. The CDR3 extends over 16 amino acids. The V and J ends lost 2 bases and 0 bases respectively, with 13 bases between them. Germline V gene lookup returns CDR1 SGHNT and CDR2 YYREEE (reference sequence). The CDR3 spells CASSFQQITSTDTQYF. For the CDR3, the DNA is TGTGCCAGCAGCTTTCAACAGATAACTAGCACAGATACGCAGTATTTT.

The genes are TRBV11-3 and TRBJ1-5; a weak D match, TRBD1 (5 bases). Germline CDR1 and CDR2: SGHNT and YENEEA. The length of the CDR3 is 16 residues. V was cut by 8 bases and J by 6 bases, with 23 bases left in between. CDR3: CASPLECREVGQPQHF. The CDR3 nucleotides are TGTGCCAGCCCCTTGGAGTGCAGGGAGGTGGGTCAGCCCCAGCATTTT.

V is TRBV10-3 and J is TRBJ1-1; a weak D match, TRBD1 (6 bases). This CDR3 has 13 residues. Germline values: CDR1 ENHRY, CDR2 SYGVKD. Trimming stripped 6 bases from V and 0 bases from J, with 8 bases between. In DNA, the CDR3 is TGTGCCATCAGCCGGGACATGAACACTGAAGCTTTCTTT. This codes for CAISRDMNTEAFF.

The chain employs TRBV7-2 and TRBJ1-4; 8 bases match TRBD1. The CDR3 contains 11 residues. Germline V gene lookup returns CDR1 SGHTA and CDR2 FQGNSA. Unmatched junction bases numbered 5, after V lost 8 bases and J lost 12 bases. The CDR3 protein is CASQAGGQLFF. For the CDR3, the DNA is TGTGCCAGCCAAGCAGGGGGCCAACTGTTTTTT.

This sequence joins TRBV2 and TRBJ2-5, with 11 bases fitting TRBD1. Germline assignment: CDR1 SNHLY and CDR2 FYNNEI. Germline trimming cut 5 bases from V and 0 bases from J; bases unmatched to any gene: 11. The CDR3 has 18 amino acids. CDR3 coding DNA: TGTGCCAGCAGTAGGGACAGGGGGGATTTTGTTAACCAAGAGACCCAGTACTTC. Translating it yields CASSRDRGDFVNQETQYF.

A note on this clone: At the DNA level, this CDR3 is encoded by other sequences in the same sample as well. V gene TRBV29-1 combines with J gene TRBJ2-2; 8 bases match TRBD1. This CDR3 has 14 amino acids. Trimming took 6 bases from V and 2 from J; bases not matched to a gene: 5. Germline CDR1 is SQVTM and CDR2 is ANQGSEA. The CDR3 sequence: CSVLTGVNTGELFF. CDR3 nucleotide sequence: TGCAGCGTATTGACAGGGGTCAACACCGGGGAGCTGTTTTTT.

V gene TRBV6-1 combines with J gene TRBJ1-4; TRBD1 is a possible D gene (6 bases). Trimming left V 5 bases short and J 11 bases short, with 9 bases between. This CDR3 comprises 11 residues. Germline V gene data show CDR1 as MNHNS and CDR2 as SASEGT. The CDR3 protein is CASSTGNKLFF. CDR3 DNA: TGTGCCAGCAGTACAGGGAATAAACTGTTTTTT.

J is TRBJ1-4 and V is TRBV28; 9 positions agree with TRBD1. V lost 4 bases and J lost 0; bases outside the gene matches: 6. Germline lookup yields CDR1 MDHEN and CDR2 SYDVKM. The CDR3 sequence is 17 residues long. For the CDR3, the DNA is TGTGCCAGCAGTTCCGGGACAGGGATTTCAACTAATGAAAAACTGTTTTTT. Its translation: CASSSGTGISTNEKLFF.

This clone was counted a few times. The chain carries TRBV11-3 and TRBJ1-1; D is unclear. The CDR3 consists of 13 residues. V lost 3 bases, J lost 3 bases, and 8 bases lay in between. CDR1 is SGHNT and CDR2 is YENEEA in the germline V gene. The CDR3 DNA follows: TGTGCCAGCAGCTTTTTCGGGGACACTGAAGCTTTCTTT. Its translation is CASSFFGDTEAFF.